The 5 T cell receptor beta chains reported below all come from one sample, sequenced in a study of response to subunit inactivated influenza vaccine. TCRdb re-analysed the RT-PCR reads in MiXCR, keeping a single row per CDR3 protein. The table records about 530,000 distinct CDR3 sequences, 10% to 15% of them present only once. The sequencing here drew on PBMCs from blood, taken roughly 6 weeks after vaccination. Receptors originate from a man aged 45 to 65 who received an inactivated influenza vaccine.

The J gene is TRBJ2-7, the V gene TRBV5-1, with TRBD1 matching 9 bases. Trimming cost V 3 bases and J 3 bases; bases outside gene matches: 10. CDR1 and CDR2 (germline): SGHRS, YFSETQ. This CDR3 is built from 16 residues. The CDR3 region has the DNA TGCGCCAGCAGCTCGTACTACCGGGACAGGGACTACGAGCAGTACTTC. The encoded protein is CASSSYYRDRDYEQYF. Full variable domain (outside the CDR3, taken from reference TRBV5-1 and TRBJ2-7): KAGVTQTPRYLIKTRGQQVTLSCSPISGHRSVSWYQQTPGQGLQFLFEYFSETQRNKGNFPGRFSGRQFSNSRSEMNVSTLELGDSALYLCASSSYYRDRDYEQYFGPGTRLTVT.

This clonotype was observed a handful of times. V usage is TRBV20-1 and J usage is TRBJ2-7, with D possibly being TRBD1 (6 bases). The CDR3 length is 12 residues. Germline CDR1 DFQATT, CDR2 SNEGSKA (reference sequence). V was clipped by 3 bases and J by 4 bases, with 10 bases between them. CDR3 in amino acids: CSASPGEYEQYF. CDR3 in DNA: TGCAGTGCTAGTCCAGGGGAGTACGAGCAGTACTTC.

The chain uses TRBV10-3 and TRBJ2-7; D gene uncertain. Germline-derived CDR1 and CDR2 are ENHRY and SYGVKD. The V end was cut by 5 bases, the J end by 9 bases, with 11 bases between. This CDR3 comprises 11 residues. The CDR3 loop reads CAISRRPRQYF. CDR3 DNA sequence: TGTGCCATCAGTAGACGGCCGCGGCAGTACTTC.

This clonotype was seen a handful of times. The chain links TRBV20-1 to TRBJ1-6, with TRBD1 as a possible D gene (5 bases). V was shortened by 5 bases and J by 10 bases, with 15 bases between the two germline ends. The CDR3 runs to 13 residues. Germline loops: CDR1 DFQATT, CDR2 SNEGSKA (reference sequence). The CDR3 loop reads CSAGGGTKSPLHF. CDR3 in DNA: TGCAGTGCTGGGGGGGGTACTAAATCACCCCTCCACTTT.

This clonotype was observed a handful of times. The rearrangement links TRBV6-2 or TRBV6-3 to TRBJ2-7, with 9 bases aligning to TRBD2. The CDR3 is 16 residues long. Trimming cost V 8 bases and J 2 bases; bases outside gene matches: 13. Germline V gene data show CDR1 as MNHEY and CDR2 as SVGEGT. The CDR3, as DNA: TGTGCCAGCGGCAAACCACCTAGCGGGACCGCCTACGAGCAGTACTTC. It codes for CASGKPPSGTAYEQYF.